The TCR beta chain under discussion was sequenced for a study of graft-versus-host responses after intestinal transplantation. The method was immunoSEQ multiplex PCR; TCRdb's version includes in-frame clones alone and lacks a portion of them. The data contain about 24,000 clones, 70% to 90% of them seen just once; the ten biggest clones take up approximately 0.87%. The V segment lost 2 bases and the J segment 6 bases; nucleotides outside the gene matches: 7. The CDR3 has 15 amino acids. From germline, CDR1 is SGHDT and CDR2 YYEEEE. Study findings and constraints: Early post-transplant falls in HvG clones accompanied the peak levels of circulating GvH clones. In recipient marrow, GvH clones were found, and some appeared first in ileum or blood.

Comment on this clone: Its cognate antigen is unknown. Other DNA sequences in this sample translate to the same CDR3.

This chain joins TRBV5-6 and TRBJ2-7, with TRBD2 identical over 11 bases. The sequenced sample was PBMCs, obtained roughly 69 weeks after intestinal transplant. The sequence came from a human patient who received an intestinal transplant, so some T cells may come from the graft donor. CDR3 nucleotides: TGTGCCAGCAGCTTTATAGCGGGAGGGCCTGGCGAGCAGTACTTC. The encoded protein is CASSFIAGGPGEQYF.